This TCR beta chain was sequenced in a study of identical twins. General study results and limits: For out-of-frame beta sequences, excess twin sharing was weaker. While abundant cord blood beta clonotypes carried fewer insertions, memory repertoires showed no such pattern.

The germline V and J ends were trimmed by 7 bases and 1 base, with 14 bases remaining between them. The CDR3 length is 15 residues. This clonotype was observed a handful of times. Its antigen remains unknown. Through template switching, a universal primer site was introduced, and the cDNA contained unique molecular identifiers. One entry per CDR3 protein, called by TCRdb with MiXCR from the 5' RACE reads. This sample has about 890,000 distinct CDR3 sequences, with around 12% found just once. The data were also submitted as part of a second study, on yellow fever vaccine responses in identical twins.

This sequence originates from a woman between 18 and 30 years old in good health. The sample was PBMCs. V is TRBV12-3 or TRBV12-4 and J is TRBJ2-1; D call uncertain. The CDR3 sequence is CASTPFSPSYNEQFF. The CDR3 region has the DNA TGTGCCAGCACCCCTTTTTCCCCTTCCTACAATGAGCAGTTCTTC.